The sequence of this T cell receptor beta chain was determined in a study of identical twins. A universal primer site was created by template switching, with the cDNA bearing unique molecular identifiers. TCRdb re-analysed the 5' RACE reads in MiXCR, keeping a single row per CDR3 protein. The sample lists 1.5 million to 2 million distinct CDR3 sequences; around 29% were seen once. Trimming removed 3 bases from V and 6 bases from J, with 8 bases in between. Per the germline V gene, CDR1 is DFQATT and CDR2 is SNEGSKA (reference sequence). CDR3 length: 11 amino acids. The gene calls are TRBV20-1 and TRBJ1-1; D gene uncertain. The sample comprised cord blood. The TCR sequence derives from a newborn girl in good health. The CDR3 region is CSASRQSEAFF. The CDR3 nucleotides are TGCAGTGCTAGTCGGCAGTCTGAAGCTTTCTTT.